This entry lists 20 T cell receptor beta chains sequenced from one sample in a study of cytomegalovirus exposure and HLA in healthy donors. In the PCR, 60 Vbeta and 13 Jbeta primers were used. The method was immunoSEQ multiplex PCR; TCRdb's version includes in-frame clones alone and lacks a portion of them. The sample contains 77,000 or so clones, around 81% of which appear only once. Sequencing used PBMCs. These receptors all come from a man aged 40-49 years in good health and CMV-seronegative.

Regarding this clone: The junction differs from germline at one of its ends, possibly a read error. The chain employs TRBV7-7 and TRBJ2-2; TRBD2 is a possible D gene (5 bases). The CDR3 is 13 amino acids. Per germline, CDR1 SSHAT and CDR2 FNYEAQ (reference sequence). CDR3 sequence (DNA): TGTGCTAGCAGCCCTCGGGAAGCCGGGGAGCTGTTTTTT. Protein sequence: CASSPREAGELFF.

CDR3 nucleotides: TGTGCCAGCAGTACGGCAGATACGCAGTATTTT. Protein: CASSTADTQYF. The chain combines TRBV27 with TRBJ2-3; D uncertain. The CDR3 loop spans 11 amino acids. V was trimmed by 5 bases and J by 4 bases, leaving 4 bases between them. Germline-derived CDR1 and CDR2 are MNHEY and SMNVEV (reference sequence).

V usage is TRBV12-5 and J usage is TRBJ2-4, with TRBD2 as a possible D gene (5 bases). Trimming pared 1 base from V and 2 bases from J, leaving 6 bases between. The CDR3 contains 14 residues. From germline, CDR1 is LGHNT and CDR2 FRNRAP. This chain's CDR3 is CASGLGGTKNIQYF. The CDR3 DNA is TGTGCTAGTGGTTTGGGAGGGACCAAAAACATTCAGTACTTC.

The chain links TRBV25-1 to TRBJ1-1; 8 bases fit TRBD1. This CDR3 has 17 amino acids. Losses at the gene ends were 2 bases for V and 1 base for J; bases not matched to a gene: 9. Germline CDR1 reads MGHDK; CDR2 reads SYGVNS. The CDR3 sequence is CASSETGTGTRNTEAFF. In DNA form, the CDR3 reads TGTGCCAGCAGTGAAACTGGGACAGGAACTCGGAACACTGAAGCTTTCTTT.

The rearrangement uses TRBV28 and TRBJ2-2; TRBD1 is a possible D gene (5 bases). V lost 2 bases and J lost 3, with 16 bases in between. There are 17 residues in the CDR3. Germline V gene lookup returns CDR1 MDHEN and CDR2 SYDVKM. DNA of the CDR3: TGTGCCAGCAGTTTAAGCTTAGGCAGGGCGGACACCGGGGAGCTGTTTTTT. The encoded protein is CASSLSLGRADTGELFF.

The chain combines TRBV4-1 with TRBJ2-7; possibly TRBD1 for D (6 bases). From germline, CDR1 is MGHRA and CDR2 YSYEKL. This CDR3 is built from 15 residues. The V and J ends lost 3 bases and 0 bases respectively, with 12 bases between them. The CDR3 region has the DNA TGCGCCAGCAGCCAGCGACAGGTCGGCTCCTACGAGCAGTACTTC. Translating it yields CASSQRQVGSYEQYF.

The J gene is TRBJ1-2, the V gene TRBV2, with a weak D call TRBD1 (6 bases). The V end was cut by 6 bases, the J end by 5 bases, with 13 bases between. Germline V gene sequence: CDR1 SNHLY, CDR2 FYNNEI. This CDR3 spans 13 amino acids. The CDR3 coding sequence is TGTGCCAGCAGCGCAAGACAGGCGTATGGCTACACCTTC. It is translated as CASSARQAYGYTF.

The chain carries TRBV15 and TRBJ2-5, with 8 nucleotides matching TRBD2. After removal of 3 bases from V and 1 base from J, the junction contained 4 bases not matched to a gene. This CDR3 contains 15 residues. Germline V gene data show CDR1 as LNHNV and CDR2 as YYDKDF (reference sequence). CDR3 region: CATSRGAGAQETQYF. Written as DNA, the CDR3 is TGTGCCACCAGCAGGGGAGCGGGAGCCCAAGAGACCCAGTACTTC.

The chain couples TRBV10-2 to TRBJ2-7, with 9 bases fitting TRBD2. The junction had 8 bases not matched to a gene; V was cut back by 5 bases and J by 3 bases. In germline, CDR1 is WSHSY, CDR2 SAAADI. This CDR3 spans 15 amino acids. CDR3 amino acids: CASSTAGGLGYEQYF. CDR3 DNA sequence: TGCGCCAGCAGTACGGCGGGAGGGCTAGGCTACGAGCAGTACTTC.

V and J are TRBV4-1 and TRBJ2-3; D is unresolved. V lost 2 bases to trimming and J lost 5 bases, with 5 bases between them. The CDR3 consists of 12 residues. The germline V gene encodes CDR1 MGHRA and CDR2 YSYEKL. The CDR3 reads CASSQRRDTQYF. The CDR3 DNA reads TGCGCCAGCAGCCAACGGAGAGATACGCAGTATTTT.

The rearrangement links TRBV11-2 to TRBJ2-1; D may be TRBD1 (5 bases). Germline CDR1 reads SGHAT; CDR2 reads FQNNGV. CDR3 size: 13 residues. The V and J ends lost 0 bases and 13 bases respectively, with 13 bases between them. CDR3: CASSLESRARQFF. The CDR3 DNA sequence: TGTGCCAGCAGCTTAGAGTCCAGGGCCCGACAGTTCTTC.

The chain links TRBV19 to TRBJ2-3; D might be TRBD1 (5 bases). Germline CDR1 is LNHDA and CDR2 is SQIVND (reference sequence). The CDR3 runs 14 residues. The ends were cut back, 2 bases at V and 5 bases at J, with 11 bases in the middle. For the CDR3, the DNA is TGTGCCAGTAGTATAAGGGGCGAGCGAGATACGCAGTATTTT. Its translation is CASSIRGERDTQYF.

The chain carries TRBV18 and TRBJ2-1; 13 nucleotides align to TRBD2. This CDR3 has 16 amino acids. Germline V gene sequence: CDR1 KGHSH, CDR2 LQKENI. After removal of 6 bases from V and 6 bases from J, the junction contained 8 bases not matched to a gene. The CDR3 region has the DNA TGTGCCAGCTCCTGGACTAGCGGGAGAGAAAGCAATGAGCAGTTCTTC. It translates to CASSWTSGRESNEQFF.

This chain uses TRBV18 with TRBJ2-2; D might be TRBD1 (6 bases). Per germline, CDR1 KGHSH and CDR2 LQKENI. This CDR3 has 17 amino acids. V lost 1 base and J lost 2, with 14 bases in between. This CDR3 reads CASSPRNGRGNTGELFF. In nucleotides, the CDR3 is TGTGCCAGCTCACCACGGAATGGCAGGGGTAACACCGGGGAGCTGTTTTTT.

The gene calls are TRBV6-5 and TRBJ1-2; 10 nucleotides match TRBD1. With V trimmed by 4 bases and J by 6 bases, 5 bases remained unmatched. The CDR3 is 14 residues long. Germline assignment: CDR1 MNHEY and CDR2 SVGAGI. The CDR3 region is CASSLRQGAHGYTF. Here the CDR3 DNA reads TGTGCCAGCAGTTTACGACAGGGGGCGCATGGCTACACCTTC.

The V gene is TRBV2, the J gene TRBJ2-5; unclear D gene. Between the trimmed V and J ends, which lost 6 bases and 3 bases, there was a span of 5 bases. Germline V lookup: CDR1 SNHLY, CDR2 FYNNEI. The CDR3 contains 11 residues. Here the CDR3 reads CASRLEETQYF. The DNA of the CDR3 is TGTGCCAGCAGGCTAGAAGAGACCCAGTACTTC. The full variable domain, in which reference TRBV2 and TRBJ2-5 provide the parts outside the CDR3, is EPEVTQTPSHQVTQMGQEVILRCVPISNHLYFYWYRQILGQKVEFLVSFYNNEISEKSEIFDDQFSVERPDGSNFTLKIRSTKLEDSAMYFCASRLEETQYFGPGTRLLVL.

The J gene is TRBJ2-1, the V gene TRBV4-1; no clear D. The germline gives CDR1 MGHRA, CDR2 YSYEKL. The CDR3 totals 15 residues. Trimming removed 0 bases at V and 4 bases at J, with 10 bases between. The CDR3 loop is CASSQEGEQYNEQFF. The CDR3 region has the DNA TGCGCCAGCAGCCAAGAGGGCGAGCAGTACAATGAGCAGTTCTTC.

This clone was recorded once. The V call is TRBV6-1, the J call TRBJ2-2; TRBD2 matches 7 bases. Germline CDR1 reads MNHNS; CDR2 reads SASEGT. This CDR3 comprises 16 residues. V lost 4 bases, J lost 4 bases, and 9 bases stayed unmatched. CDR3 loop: CASSVGGRVGTGELFF. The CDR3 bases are TGTGCCAGCAGTGTGGGAGGGAGGGTTGGCACCGGGGAGCTGTTTTTT.

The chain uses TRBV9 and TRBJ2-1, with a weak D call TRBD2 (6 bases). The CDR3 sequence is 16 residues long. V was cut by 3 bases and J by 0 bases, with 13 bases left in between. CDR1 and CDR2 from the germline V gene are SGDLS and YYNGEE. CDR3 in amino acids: CASSALAPSSYNEQFF. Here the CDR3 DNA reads TGTGCCAGCAGCGCGCTAGCGCCGAGCTCCTACAATGAGCAGTTCTTC.

The CDR3 loop reads CASRGGWGSGTGSYEQYF. CDR3 nucleotide sequence: TGTGCCAGCAGAGGGGGCTGGGGTAGCGGGACTGGGAGCTACGAGCAGTACTTC. The gene calls are TRBV2 and TRBJ2-7, with D possibly being TRBD2 (8 bases). The V gene's germline CDR1 is SNHLY and CDR2 FYNNEI. The CDR3 loop spans 18 amino acids. V was pared by 6 bases and J by 3 bases, with 27 bases between.